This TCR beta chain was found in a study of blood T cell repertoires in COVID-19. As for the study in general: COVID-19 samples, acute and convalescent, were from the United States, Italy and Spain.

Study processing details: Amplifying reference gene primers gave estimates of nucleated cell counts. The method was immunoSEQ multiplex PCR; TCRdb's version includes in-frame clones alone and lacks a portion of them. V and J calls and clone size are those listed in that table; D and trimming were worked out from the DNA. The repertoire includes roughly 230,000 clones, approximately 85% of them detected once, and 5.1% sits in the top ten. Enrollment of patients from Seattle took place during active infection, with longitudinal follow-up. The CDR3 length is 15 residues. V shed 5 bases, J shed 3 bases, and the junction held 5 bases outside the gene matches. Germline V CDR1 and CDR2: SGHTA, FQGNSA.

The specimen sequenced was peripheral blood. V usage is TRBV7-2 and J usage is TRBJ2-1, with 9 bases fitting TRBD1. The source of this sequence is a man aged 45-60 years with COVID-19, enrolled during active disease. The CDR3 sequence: CASSPRQGVYNEQFF. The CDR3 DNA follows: TGTGCCAGCAGCCCTCGACAGGGGGTCTACAATGAGCAGTTCTTC.